Below, one TCR beta chain is given with its context. This specimen comes from a study of cytomegalovirus exposure and HLA in healthy donors. Germline V gene data show CDR1 as MDHEN and CDR2 as SYDVKM. The CDR3 totals 17 residues. V was clipped by 5 bases and J by 0 bases; unmatched bases: 11. The study ran its PCR with 60 Vbeta and 13 Jbeta primers. The method was immunoSEQ multiplex PCR; TCRdb's version includes in-frame clones alone and lacks a portion of them. The sample lists 120,000 or so clones; around 80% were seen once. The rearrangement joins TRBV28 to TRBJ2-5; the match to TRBD2 covers 8 bases. The sequence derives from a female donor in good health and CMV-seronegative. The sequenced sample consisted of PBMCs. CDR3 DNA sequence: TGTGCCAGCAGTCCCAGACTAGCGAGAACGTACCAAGAGACCCAGTACTTC. It specifies CASSPRLARTYQETQYF. The full variable domain, its missing parts supplied by reference TRBV28 and TRBJ2-5, is DVKVTQSSRYLVKRTGEKVFLECVQDMDHENMFWYRQDPGLGLRLIYFSYDVKMKEKGDIPEGYSVSREKKERFSLILESASTNQTSMYLCASSPRLARTYQETQYFGPGTRLLVL.